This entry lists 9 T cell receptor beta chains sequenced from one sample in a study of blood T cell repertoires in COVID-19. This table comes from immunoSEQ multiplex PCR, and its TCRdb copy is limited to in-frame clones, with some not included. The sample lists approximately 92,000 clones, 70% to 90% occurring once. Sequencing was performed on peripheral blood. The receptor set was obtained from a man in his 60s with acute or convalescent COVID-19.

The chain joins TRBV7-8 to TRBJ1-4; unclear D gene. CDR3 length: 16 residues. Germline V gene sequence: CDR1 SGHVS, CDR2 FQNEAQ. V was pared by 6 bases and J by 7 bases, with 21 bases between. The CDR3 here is CASSSRAGSRSEKLFF. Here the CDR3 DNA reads TGTGCCAGCAGTTCCCGGGCGGGATCGAGGAGTGAAAAACTGTTTTTT. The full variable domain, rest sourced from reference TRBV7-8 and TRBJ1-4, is GAGVSQSPRYKVAKRGQDVALRCDPISGHVSLFWYQQALGQGPEFLTYFQNEAQLDKSGLPSDRFFAERPEGSVSTLKIQRTQQEDSAVYLCASSSRAGSRSEKLFFGSGTQLSVL.

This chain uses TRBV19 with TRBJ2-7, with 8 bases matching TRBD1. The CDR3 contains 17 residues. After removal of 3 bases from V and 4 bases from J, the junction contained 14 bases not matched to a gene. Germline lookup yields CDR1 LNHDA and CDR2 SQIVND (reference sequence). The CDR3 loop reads CASSISFSRTGPYEQYF. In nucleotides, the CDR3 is TGTGCCAGTAGTATTAGTTTTTCCCGGACAGGGCCTTACGAGCAGTACTTC. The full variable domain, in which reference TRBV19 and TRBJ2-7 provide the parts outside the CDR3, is DGGITQSPKYLFRKEGQNVTLSCEQNLNHDAMYWYRQDPGQGLRLIYYSQIVNDFQKGDIAEGYSVSREKKESFPLTVTSAQKNPTAFYLCASSISFSRTGPYEQYFGPGTRLTVT.

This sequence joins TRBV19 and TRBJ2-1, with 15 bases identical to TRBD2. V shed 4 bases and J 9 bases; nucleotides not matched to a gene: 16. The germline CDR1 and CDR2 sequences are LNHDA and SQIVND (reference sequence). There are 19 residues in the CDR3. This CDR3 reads CASSTHPGTSGRLGGEQFF. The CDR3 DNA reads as TGTGCCAGTAGTACTCATCCCGGGACTAGCGGGAGGCTAGGAGGTGAGCAGTTCTTC.

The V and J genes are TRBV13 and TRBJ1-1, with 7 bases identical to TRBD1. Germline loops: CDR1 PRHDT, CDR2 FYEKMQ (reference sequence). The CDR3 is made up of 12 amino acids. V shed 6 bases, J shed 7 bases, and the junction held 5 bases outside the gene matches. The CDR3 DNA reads TGTGCCAGCAGAGAGGGACAGCTTGAAGCTTTCTTT. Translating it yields CASREGQLEAFF.

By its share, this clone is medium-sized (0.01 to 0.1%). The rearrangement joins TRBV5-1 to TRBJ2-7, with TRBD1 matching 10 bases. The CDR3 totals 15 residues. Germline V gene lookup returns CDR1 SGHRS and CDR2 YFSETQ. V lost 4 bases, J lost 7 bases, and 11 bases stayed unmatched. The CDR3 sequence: CASSHGQGGASEQYV. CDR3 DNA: TGCGCCAGCAGCCACGGACAGGGGGGGGCCTCTGAGCAGTACGTC.

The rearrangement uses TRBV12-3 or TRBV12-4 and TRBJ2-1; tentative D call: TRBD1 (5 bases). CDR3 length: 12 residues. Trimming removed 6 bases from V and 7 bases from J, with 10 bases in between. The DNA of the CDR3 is TGTGCCAGCAGGGAGACAGAGAATGAGCAGTTCTTC. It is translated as CASRETENEQFF.

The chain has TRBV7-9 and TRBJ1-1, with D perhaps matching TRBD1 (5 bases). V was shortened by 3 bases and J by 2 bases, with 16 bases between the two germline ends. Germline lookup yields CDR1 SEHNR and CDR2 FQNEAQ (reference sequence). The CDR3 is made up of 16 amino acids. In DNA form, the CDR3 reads TGTGCCAGCAGCTTCGGGCAGGGCGGAAAAAACACTGAAGCTTTCTTT. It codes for CASSFGQGGKNTEAFF.

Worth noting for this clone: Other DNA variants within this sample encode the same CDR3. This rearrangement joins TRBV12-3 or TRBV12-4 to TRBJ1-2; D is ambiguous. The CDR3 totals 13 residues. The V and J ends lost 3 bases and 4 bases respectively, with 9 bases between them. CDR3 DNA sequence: TGTGCCAGCAGTTTGCGCGGGCCCTATGGCTACACCTTC. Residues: CASSLRGPYGYTF.

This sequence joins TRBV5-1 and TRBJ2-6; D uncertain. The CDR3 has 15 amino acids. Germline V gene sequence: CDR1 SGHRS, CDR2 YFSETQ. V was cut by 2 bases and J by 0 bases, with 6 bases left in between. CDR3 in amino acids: CASSLTASGANVLTF. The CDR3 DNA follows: TGCGCCAGCAGCTTAACAGCCTCTGGGGCCAACGTCCTGACTTTC.